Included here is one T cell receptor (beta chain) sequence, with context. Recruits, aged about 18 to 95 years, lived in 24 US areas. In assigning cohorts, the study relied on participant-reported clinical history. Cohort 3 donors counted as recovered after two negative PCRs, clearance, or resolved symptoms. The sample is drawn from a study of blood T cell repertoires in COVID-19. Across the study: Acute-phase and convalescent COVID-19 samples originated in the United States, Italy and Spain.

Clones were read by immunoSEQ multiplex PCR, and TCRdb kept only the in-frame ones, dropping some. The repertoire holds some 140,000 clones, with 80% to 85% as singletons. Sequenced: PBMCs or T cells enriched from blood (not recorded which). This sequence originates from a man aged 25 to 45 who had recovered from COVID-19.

DNA for the CDR3: TGTGCCAGCAGCGTAGCGGCGGGGGGAGAAGAGACCCAGTACTTC. Amino acid sequence: CASSVAAGGEETQYF. This chain joins TRBV9 and TRBJ2-5; TRBD2 matches at 8 bases. The CDR3 has 15 residues. The V gene's germline CDR1 is SGDLS and CDR2 YYNGEE. Trimming at V came to 0 bases and at J to 3 bases, leaving 4 bases not matched to a gene.